This T cell receptor beta chain came from a study of T cells after yellow fever vaccination. Each CDR3 protein is one row after TCRdb ran MiXCR on the 5' RACE reads. The sample lists around 250,000 distinct CDR3 sequences, about 5.2% occurring once. CDR1 is LGHDT, CDR2 YNNKEL, per germline (reference sequence). CDR3 length equals 12 residues. Trimming removed 5 bases at V and 4 bases at J, with 8 bases between. The rearrangement joins TRBV3-1 to TRBJ1-2, with a tentative D call TRBD1 (5 bases). The sample was CD4+ T cells sorted from PBMCs, taken on the day of the yellow fever booster vaccination. This TCR came from a man aged 18 to 30 who received the YFV17D yellow fever vaccine. CDR3 nucleotide sequence: TGTGCCAGCAGCGACGGGGGCTATGGCTACACCTTC. This codes for CASSDGGYGYTF.